This T cell receptor (beta chain) was sequenced for a study of long-term antiretroviral therapy in people with HIV. Study background: The 2015 immediate-ART recommendation was preceded by the earliest samples by about a decade. General observations from the study: Relative to control repertoires, HIV repertoires exhibited narrower CDR3 length ranges. Viral resistance, ART adherence and therapy changes all lacked available data.

Germline values: CDR1 MNHEY, CDR2 SMNVEV (reference sequence). This CDR3 is built from 13 residues. Between the trimmed V and J ends, which lost 5 bases and 5 bases, there was a span of 7 bases. Held in samples before DNA extraction were roughly 0.85-11 million cryopreserved PBMC. About this clone: Antigen specificity is unknown.

A v3.0 immunoSEQ assay was performed at survey level. Only in-frame clones appear in the TCRdb table, and some are missing; sequencing was by immunoSEQ multiplex PCR. The sample has around 25,000 clones, 81% seen once. The material sequenced was unsorted PBMCs, taken at the start of antiretroviral therapy, before treatment. This clonotype was sampled from a woman aged 18 to 35 with HIV. This chain uses TRBV27 with TRBJ1-6; D unresolved. The CDR3 here is CASSRRDNSPLHF. Here the CDR3 DNA reads TGTGCCAGCAGTAGACGGGATAATTCACCCCTCCACTTT.